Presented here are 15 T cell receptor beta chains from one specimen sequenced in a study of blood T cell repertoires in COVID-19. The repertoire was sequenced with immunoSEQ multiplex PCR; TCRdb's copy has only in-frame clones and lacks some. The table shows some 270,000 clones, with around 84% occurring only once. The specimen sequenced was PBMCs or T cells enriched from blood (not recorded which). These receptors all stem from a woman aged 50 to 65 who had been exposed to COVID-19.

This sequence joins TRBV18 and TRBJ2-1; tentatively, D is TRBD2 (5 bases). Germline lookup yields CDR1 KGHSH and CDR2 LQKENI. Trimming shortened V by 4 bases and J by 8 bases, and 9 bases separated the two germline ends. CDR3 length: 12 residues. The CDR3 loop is CASSLGRDEQFF. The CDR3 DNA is TGTGCCAGCTCACTCGGGCGGGATGAGCAGTTCTTC.

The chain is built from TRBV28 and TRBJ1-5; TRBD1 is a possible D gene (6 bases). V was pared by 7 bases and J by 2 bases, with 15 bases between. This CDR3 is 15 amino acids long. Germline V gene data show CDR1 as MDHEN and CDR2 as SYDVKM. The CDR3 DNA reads TGTGCCAGCACCCAGGTCGAGGGGGGCAATCAGCCCCAGCATTTT. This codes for CASTQVEGGNQPQHF.

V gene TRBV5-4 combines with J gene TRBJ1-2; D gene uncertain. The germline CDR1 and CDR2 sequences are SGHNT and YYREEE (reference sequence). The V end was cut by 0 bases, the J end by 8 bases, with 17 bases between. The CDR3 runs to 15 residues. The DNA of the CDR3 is TGTGCCAGCAGCTTGGGGCCCCTTTACAGTTCCGGCTACACCTTC. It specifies CASSLGPLYSSGYTF.

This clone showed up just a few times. CDR3 residues: CASSSVGGNEQFF. Here the CDR3 DNA reads TGTGCCAGTAGTTCCGTCGGAGGCAATGAGCAGTTCTTC. The chain uses TRBV19 and TRBJ2-1; weak D call: TRBD2 (5 bases). This CDR3 has 13 residues. Trimming took 5 bases from V and 6 from J, leaving 11 bases between them. From germline, CDR1 is LNHDA and CDR2 SQIVND (reference sequence).

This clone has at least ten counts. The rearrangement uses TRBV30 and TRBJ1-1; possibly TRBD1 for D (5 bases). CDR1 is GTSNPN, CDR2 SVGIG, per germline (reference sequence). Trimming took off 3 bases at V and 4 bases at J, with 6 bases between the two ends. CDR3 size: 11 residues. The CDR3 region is CAWRDSTEAFF. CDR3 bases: TGTGCCTGGAGAGACAGCACTGAAGCTTTCTTT.

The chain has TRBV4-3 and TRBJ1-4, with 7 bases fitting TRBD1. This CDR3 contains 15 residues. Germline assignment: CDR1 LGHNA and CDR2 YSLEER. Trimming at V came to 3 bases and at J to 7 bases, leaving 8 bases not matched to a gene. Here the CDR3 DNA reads TGCGCCAGCAGCCAGTCCCAGGGGGAAAGTGAAAAACTGTTTTTT. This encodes CASSQSQGESEKLFF.

This chain's CDR3 is CATTGTGKVGSTEAFF. The CDR3 DNA is TGTGCCACCACGGGGACAGGGAAAGTGGGATCCACTGAAGCTTTCTTT. This sequence joins TRBV10-3 and TRBJ1-1; 9 bases agree with TRBD1. J lost 4 bases, V lost 10 bases, and 16 bases had no gene match. The CDR3 spans 16 residues. Germline-derived CDR1 and CDR2 are ENHRY and SYGVKD.

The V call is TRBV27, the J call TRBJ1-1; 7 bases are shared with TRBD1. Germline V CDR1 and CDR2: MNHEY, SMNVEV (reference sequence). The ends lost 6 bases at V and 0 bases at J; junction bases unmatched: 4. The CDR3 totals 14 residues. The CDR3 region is CASRPGTVNTEAFF. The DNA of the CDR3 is TGTGCCAGCAGACCCGGGACAGTGAACACTGAAGCTTTCTTT.

The CDR3 sequence: CASSRILTGSTDTQYF. The CDR3 DNA reads TGCGCCAGCAGCCGGATCTTGACAGGAAGCACAGATACGCAGTATTTT. The chain couples TRBV5-1 to TRBJ2-3, with TRBD1 as a possible D gene (6 bases). Germline CDR1 and CDR2: SGHRS and YFSETQ. Trimming stripped 4 bases from V and 0 bases from J, with 15 bases between. The CDR3 has 16 residues.

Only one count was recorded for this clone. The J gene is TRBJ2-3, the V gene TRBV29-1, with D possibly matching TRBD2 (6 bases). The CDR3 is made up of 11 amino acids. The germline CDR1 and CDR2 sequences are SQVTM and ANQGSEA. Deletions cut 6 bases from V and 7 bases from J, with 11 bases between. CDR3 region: CSVVRDYTQYF. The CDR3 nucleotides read TGCAGCGTAGTCCGGGACTATACGCAGTATTTT.

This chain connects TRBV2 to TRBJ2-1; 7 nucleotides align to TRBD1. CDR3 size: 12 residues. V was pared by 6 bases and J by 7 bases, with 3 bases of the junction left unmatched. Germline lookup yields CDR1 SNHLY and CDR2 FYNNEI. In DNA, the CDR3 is TGTGCCAGCAGCCCGACAGGGAATGAGCAGTTCTTC. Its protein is CASSPTGNEQFF.

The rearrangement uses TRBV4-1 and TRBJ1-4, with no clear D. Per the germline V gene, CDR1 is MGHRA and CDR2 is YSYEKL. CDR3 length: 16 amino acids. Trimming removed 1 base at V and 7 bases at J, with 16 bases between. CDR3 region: CASSQGFGTRGEKLFF. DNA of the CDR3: TGCGCCAGCAGCCAAGGCTTCGGAACACGGGGTGAAAAACTGTTTTTT.

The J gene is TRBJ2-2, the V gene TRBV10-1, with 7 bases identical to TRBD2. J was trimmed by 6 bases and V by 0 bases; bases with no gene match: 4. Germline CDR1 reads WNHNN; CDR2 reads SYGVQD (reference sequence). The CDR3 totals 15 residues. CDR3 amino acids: CASSESGGRAGELFF. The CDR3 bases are TGCGCCAGCAGTGAGTCCGGAGGGAGGGCCGGGGAGCTGTTTTTT.

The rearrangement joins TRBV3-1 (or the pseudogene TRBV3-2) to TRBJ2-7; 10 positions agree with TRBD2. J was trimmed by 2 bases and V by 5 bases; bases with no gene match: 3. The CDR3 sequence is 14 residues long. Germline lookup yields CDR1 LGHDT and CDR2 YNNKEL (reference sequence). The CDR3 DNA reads TGTGCCAGCAGCGTAAGCGGGGGGGCCTACGAGCAGTACTTC. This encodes CASSVSGGAYEQYF.

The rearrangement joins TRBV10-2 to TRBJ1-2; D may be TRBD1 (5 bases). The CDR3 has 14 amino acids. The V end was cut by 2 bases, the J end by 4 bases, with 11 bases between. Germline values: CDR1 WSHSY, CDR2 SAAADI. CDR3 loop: CASSEVGVGYGYTF. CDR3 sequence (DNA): TGCGCCAGCAGTGAGGTAGGGGTTGGCTATGGCTACACCTTC.